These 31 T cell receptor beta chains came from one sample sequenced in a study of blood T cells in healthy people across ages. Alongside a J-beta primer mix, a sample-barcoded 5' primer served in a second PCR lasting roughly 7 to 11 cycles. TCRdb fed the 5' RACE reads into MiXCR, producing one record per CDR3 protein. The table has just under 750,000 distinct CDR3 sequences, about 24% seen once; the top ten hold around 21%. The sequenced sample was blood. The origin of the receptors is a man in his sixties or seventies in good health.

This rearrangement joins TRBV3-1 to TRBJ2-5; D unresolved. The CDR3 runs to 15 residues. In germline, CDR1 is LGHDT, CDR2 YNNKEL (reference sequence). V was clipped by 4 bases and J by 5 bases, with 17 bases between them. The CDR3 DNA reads TGTGCCAGCAGCCGAGATGCACTAATGGGGGAGACCCAGTACTTC. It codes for CASSRDALMGETQYF.

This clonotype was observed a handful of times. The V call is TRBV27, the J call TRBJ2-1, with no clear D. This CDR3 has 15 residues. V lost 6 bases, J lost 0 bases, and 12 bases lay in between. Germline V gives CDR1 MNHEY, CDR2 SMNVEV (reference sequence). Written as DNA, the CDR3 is TGTGCCAGCAGATCGGACCTGACCTCCTACAATGAGCAGTTCTTC. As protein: CASRSDLTSYNEQFF.

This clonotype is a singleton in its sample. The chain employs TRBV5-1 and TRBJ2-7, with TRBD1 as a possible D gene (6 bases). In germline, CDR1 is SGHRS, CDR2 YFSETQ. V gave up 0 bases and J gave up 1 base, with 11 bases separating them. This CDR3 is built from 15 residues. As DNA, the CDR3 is TGCGCCAGCAGCTTGGAGGGGGACGGTTCCTACGAGCAGTACTTC. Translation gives CASSLEGDGSYEQYF. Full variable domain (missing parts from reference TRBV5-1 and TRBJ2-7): KAGVTQTPRYLIKTRGQQVTLSCSPISGHRSVSWYQQTPGQGLQFLFEYFSETQRNKGNFPGRFSGRQFSNSRSEMNVSTLELGDSALYLCASSLEGDGSYEQYFGPGTRLTVT.

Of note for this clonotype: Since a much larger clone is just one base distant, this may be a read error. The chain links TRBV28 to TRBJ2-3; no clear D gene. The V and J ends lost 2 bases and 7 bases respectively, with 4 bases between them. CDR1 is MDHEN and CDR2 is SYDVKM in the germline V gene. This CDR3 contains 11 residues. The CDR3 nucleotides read TGTGCCAGCAGTTTAAAATATACGCAGTATTTT. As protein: CASSLKYTQYF.

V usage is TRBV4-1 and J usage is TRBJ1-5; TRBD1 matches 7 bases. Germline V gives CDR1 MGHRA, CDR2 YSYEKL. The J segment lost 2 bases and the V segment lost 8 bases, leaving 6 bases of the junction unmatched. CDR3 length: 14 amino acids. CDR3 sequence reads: CASQGDRGNQPQHF. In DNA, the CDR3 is TGCGCCAGCCAGGGGGATCGGGGCAATCAGCCCCAGCATTTT.

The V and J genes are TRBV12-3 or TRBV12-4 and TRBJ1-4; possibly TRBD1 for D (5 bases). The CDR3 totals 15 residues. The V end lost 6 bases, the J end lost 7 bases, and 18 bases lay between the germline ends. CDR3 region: CASSFTWAGSEKLFF. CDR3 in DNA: TGTGCCAGCAGCTTTACATGGGCAGGGAGTGAAAAACTGTTTTTT.

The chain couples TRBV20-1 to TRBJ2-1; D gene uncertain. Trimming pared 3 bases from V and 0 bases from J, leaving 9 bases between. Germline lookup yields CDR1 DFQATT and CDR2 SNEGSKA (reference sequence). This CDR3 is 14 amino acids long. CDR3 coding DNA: TGCAGTGCTAGGGCAGTCTACTCCTACAATGAGCAGTTCTTC. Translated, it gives CSARAVYSYNEQFF.

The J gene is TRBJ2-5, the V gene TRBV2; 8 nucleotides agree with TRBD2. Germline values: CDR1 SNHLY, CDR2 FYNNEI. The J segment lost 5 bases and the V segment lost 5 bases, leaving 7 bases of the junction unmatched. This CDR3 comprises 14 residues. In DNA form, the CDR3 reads TGTGCCAGCAGTCTTCTCCTAGCGGGTGAGACCCAGTACTTC. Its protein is CASSLLLAGETQYF. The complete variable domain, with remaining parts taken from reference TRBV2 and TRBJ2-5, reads EPEVTQTPSHQVTQMGQEVILRCVPISNHLYFYWYRQILGQKVEFLVSFYNNEISEKSEIFDDQFSVERPDGSNFTLKIRSTKLEDSAMYFCASSLLLAGETQYFGPGTRLLVL.

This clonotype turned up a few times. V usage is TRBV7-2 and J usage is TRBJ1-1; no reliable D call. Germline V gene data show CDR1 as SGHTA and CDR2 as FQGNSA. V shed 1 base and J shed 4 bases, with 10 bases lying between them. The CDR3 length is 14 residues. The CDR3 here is CASSLGPPGTEAFF. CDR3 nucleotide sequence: TGTGCCAGCAGCTTAGGTCCCCCCGGCACTGAAGCTTTCTTT.

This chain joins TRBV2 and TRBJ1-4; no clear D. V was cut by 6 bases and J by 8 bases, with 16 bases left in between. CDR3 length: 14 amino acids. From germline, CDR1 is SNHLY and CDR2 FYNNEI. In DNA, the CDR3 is TGTGCCAGCAGGCCGGACCACCAACTAGAAAAACTGTTTTTT. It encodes CASRPDHQLEKLFF.

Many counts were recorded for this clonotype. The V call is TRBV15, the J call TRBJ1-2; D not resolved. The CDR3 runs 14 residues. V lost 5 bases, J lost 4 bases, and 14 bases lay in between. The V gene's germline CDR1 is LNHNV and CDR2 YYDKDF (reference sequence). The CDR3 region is CATSPSGEPYGYTF. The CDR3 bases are TGTGCCACCAGCCCGTCTGGGGAGCCCTATGGCTACACCTTC.

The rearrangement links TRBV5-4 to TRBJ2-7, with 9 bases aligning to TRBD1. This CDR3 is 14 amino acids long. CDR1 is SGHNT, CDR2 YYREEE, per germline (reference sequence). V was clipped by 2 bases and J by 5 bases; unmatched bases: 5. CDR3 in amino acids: CASSLRDRVNEQYF. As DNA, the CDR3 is TGTGCCAGCAGCTTACGGGACAGGGTGAACGAGCAGTACTTC.

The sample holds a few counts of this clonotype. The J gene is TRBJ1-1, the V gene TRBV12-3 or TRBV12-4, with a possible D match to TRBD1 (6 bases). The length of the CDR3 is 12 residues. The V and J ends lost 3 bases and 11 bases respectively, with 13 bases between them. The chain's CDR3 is CASSLGGAQAFF. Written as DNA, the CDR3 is TGTGCCAGCAGTTTGGGGGGGGCGCAGGCTTTCTTT.

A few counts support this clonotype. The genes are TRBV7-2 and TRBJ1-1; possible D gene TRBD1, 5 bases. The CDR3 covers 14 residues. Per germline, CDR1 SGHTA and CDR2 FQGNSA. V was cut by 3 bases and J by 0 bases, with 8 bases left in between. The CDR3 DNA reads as TGTACCAGCAGCTTGGGGGAAATGAACACTGAAGCTTTCTTT. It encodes CTSSLGEMNTEAFF.

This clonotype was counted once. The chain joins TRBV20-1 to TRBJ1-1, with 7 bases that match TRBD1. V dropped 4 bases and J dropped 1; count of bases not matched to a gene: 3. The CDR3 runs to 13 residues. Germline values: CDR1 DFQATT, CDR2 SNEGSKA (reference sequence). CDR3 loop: CSANKGANTEAFF. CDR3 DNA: TGCAGTGCTAATAAGGGGGCGAACACTGAAGCTTTCTTT.

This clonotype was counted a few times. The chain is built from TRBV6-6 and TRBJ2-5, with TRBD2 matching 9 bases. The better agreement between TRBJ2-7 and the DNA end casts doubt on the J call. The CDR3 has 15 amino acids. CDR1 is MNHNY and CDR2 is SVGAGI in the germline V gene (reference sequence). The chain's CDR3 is CASSYAAGGLSEQYF. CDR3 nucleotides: TGTGCCAGCAGTTACGCGGCGGGGGGGCTTTCCGAGCAGTACTTC.

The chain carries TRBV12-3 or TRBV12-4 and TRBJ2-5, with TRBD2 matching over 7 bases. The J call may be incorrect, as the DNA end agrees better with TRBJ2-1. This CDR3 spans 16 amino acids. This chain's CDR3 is CASRAGQLGASGKQFF. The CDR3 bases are TGTGCCAGCAGAGCCGGACAACTTGGGGCTAGCGGAAAGCAGTTCTTC.

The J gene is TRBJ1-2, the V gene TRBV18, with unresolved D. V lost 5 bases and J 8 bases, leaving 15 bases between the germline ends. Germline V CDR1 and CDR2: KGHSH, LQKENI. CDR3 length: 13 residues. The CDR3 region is CASSSTTVGGYTF. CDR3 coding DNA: TGTGCCAGCTCATCTACTACAGTTGGCGGCTACACCTTC.

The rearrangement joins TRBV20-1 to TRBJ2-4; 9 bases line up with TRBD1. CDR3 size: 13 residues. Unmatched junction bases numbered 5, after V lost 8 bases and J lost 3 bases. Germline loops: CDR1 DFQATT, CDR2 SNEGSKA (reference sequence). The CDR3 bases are TGCAGTTATGCGGGACAGGGCAAAAACATTCAGTACTTC. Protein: CSYAGQGKNIQYF.

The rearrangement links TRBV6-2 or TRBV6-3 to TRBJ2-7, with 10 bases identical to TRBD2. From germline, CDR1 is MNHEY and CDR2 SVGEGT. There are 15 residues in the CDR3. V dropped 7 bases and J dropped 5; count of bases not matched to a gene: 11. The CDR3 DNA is TGTGCCAGCACAACAGAGCTAGCGGGAGTCCACGAGCAGTACGTC. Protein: CASTTELAGVHEQYV.

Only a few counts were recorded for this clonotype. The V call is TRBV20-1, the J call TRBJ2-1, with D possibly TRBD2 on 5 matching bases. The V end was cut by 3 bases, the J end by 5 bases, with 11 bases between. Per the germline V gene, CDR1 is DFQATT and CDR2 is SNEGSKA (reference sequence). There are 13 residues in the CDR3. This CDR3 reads CSASPLANNEQFF. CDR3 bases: TGCAGTGCTAGTCCCCTAGCCAACAATGAGCAGTTCTTC.

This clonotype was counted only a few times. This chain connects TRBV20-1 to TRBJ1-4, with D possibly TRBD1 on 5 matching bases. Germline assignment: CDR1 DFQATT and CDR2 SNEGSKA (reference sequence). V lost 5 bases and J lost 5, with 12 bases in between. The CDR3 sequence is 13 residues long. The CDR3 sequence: CSAEGPYNEKLFF. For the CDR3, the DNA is TGCAGTGCTGAGGGACCGTACAATGAAAAACTGTTTTTT.

The CDR3 here is CATYRDRVLGGSFSYEQYV. The CDR3 DNA sequence: TGTGCCACTTACCGGGACAGGGTACTGGGCGGGAGTTTCTCCTACGAGCAGTACGTC. V gene TRBV10-3 combines with J gene TRBJ2-7; 9 nucleotides agree with TRBD1. Trimming cost V 10 bases and J 0 bases; bases outside gene matches: 22. This CDR3 has 19 amino acids. The germline V gene encodes CDR1 ENHRY and CDR2 SYGVKD.

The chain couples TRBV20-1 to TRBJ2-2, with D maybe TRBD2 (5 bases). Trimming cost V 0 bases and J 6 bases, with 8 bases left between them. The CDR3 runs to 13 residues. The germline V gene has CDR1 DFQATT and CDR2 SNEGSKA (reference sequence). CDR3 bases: TGCAGTGCTAGAGAGAGGGTGGCCGGGGAGCTGTTTTTT. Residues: CSARERVAGELFF.

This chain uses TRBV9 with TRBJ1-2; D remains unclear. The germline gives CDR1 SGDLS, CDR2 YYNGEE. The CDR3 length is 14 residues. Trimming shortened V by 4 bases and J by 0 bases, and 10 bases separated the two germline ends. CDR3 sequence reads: CASSPLGTNYGYTF. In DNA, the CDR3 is TGTGCCAGCAGCCCACTAGGTACTAACTATGGCTACACCTTC.

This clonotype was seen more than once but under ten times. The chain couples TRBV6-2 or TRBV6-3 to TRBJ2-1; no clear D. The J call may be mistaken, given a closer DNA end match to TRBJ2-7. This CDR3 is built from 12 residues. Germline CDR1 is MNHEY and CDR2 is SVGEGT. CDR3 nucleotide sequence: TGTGCCAGCAGTTACGACTCTCTCGAGCAGTACTTC. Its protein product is CASSYDSLEQYF.

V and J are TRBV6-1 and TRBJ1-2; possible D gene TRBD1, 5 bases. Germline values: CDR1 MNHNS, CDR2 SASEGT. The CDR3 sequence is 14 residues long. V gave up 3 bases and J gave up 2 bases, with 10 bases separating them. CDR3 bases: TGTGCCAGCAGTGAGGGGCAGGGCAACTATGGCTACACCTTC. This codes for CASSEGQGNYGYTF.

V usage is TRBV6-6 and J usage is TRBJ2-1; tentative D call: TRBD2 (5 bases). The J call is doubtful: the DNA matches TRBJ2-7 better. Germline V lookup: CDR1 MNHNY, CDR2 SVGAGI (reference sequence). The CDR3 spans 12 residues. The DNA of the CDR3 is TGTGCCAGCAGCTACGGACTCTACGAGCAGTACGTC. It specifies CASSYGLYEQYV.

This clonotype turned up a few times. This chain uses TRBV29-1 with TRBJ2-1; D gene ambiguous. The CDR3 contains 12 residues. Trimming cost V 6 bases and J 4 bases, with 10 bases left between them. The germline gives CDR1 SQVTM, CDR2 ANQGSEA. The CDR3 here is CSVVRLYNEQFF. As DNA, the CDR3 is TGCAGCGTCGTTCGACTTTACAATGAGCAGTTCTTC.

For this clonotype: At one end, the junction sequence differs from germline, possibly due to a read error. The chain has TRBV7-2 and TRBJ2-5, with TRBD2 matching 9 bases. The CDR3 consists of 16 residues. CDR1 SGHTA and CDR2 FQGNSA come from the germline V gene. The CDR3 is CVSSLAATSGQETQYF. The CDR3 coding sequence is TGTGTCAGCAGCTTAGCTGCGACTAGCGGACAAGAGACCCAGTACTTC.

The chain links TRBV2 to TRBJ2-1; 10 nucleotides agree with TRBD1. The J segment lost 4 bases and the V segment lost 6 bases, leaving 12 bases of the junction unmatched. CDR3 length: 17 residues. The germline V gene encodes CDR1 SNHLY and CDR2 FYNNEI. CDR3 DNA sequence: TGTGCCAGCAGGCTGGACAGGGGGTCCACACGTTACAATGAGCAGTTCTTC. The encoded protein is CASRLDRGSTRYNEQFF.